The 9 T cell receptor beta chains below all came from one sample that was sequenced in a study of blood T cell repertoires in COVID-19. Method: immunoSEQ multiplex PCR; TCRdb's copy keeps in-frame clones and lacks some. This sample has around 42,000 clones, with more than 75% found just once. Sequenced input: peripheral blood. Receptors were obtained from a woman between 70 and 85 years old in a cohort sampled during active COVID-19.

The rearrangement joins TRBV2 to TRBJ2-3; 13 nucleotides align to TRBD2. This CDR3 has 15 residues. V was clipped by 6 bases and J by 3 bases; unmatched bases: 3. The germline CDR1 and CDR2 sequences are SNHLY and FYNNEI. CDR3 sequence (DNA): TGTGCCAGCAGGACGGGACTAGCGGGAACAGATACGCAGTATTTT. It translates to CASRTGLAGTDTQYF.

The chain links TRBV5-1 to TRBJ1-5; D possibly corresponds to TRBD1 (6 bases). CDR3 length equals 14 residues. Deletions cut 3 bases from V and 8 bases from J, with 15 bases between. Germline CDR1 reads SGHRS; CDR2 reads YFSETQ. CDR3 DNA sequence: TGCGCCAGCAGCTCCACAGGGAAAGGGGAGCCCCAGCATTTT. Amino acids: CASSSTGKGEPQHF.

V usage is TRBV7-8 and J usage is TRBJ2-7, with TRBD1 identical over 9 bases. Germline CDR1 reads SGHVS; CDR2 reads FQNEAQ. The CDR3 has 16 residues. V lost 1 base, J lost 4 bases, and 8 bases stayed unmatched. This CDR3 is CASSLGPGTGSYEQYF. For the CDR3, the DNA is TGTGCCAGCAGCTTAGGCCCCGGGACAGGGAGTTACGAGCAGTACTTC.

This chain links TRBV5-4 with TRBJ2-7; 11 nucleotides line up with TRBD1. The CDR3 has 17 amino acids. Trimming removed 0 bases from V and 5 bases from J; junction bases left unmatched: 10. Germline loops: CDR1 SGHNT, CDR2 YYREEE (reference sequence). CDR3 DNA sequence: TGTGCCAGCAGCTTGGAACGCGGGACAGGGGGGTATGACGAGCAGTACTTC. This sequence encodes CASSLERGTGGYDEQYF.

The gene calls are TRBV28 and TRBJ2-5, with 12 bases aligning to TRBD2. Germline V gives CDR1 MDHEN, CDR2 SYDVKM. V was pared by 6 bases and J by 5 bases, with 10 bases of the junction left unmatched. The CDR3 has 16 amino acids. As DNA, the CDR3 is TGTGCCAGCAGGGGACTAGCGGGTGGCGGTGCGGAGACCCAGTACTTC. Amino acids: CASRGLAGGGAETQYF.

Worth noting for this clone: A junction end diverges from the germline sequence, so it may reflect a read error. The chain recombines TRBV4-3 with TRBJ1-2, with 10 bases matching TRBD1. The CDR3 loop spans 15 amino acids. Germline V lookup: CDR1 LGHNA, CDR2 YSLEER. The CDR3 bases are TGCGCCAACAGCCAGCCGGGACAGGGGCTCTATGGCTACACCTTC. Its translation is CANSQPGQGLYGYTF.

The CDR3 DNA reads as TGTGCCAGCAGCCAAGCCGACAGGGGAAACACTGAAGCTTTCTTT. Amino acid sequence: CASSQADRGNTEAFF. The chain links TRBV3-1 (or the pseudogene TRBV3-2) to TRBJ1-1, with 8 bases matching TRBD1. V was clipped by 1 base and J by 2 bases; unmatched bases: 3. The CDR3 loop spans 15 amino acids. Germline CDR1 and CDR2: LGHDT and YNNKEL (reference sequence).

The chain has TRBV7-9 and TRBJ1-1; 7 bases map to TRBD1. V shed 3 bases and J 7 bases; nucleotides not matched to a gene: 2. CDR3 length: 12 residues. CDR1 and CDR2 from the germline V gene are SEHNR and FQNEAQ (reference sequence). The CDR3, as DNA: TGTGCCAGCAGCTTGGGACAGCATGAAGCTTTCTTT. It specifies CASSLGQHEAFF.

The V call is TRBV5-1, the J call TRBJ2-5, with TRBD1 matching 8 bases. V dropped 3 bases and J dropped 0; count of bases not matched to a gene: 4. The CDR3 has 15 residues. Germline-derived CDR1 and CDR2 are SGHRS and YFSETQ. The CDR3 reads CASSYPGQDQETQYF. CDR3 coding DNA: TGCGCCAGCAGCTACCCGGGACAGGACCAAGAGACCCAGTACTTC.